These 24 T cell receptor beta chains were all obtained from the same sample, sequenced in a study of cytomegalovirus exposure and HLA in healthy donors. Sequencing was performed with immunoSEQ multiplex PCR; in TCRdb, only in-frame clones are kept and a portion is missing. The data show 250,000 to 350,000 clones, 88% seen once. The sample was PBMCs. These receptors originate from a man aged 30 to 45 in good health and CMV-seronegative.

This chain connects TRBV5-6 to TRBJ2-7; D might be TRBD1 (5 bases). The ends were cut back, 4 bases at V and 2 bases at J, with 16 bases in the middle. The CDR3 is 15 amino acids. In germline, CDR1 is SGHDT, CDR2 YYEEEE. CDR3 loop: CASSPPAGPAYEQYF. The CDR3 DNA follows: TGTGCCAGCAGCCCACCGGCAGGGCCGGCCTACGAGCAGTACTTC.

The gene calls are TRBV7-2 and TRBJ1-2, with D perhaps TRBD1 (6 bases). Germline lookup yields CDR1 SGHTA and CDR2 FQGNSA. The CDR3 is 13 residues long. V shed 5 bases and J shed 5 bases, with 12 bases lying between them. CDR3 nucleotide sequence: TGTGCCAGCAGCCACGACAGGCAGTATGGCTACACCTTC. As protein: CASSHDRQYGYTF.

This chain joins TRBV2 and TRBJ2-2; D possibly corresponds to TRBD1 (5 bases). The CDR3 is 13 residues long. Germline V gene lookup returns CDR1 SNHLY and CDR2 FYNNEI. Deletions cut 6 bases from V and 4 bases from J, with 9 bases between. CDR3: CASRTRATGELFF. The CDR3 region has the DNA TGTGCCAGCAGGACCAGGGCCACCGGGGAGCTGTTTTTT.

The chain uses TRBV5-1 and TRBJ2-2, with 12 bases aligning to TRBD2. Germline V gene sequence: CDR1 SGHRS, CDR2 YFSETQ. The CDR3 sequence is 17 residues long. V shed 3 bases and J 4 bases; nucleotides not matched to a gene: 7. The DNA of the CDR3 is TGCGCCAGCAGCTGGACTAGCGGGGCTCGTTTCACCGGGGAGCTGTTTTTT. It is translated as CASSWTSGARFTGELFF.

On this clone: Additional DNA sequences in this sample encode the identical CDR3. This chain's CDR3 is CAWSPGGYEQYF. The CDR3 DNA sequence: TGTGCCTGGAGCCCAGGGGGATACGAGCAGTACTTC. The chain couples TRBV30 to TRBJ2-7; 7 positions agree with TRBD1. Trimming removed 3 bases from V and 4 bases from J; junction bases left unmatched: 3. The CDR3 is 12 residues long. Germline loops: CDR1 GTSNPN, CDR2 SVGIG (reference sequence).

A few counts support this clone. This chain connects TRBV14 to TRBJ1-5; no firm D call. Germline CDR1 and CDR2: SGHDN and FVKESK. Trimming stripped 2 bases from V and 7 bases from J, with 9 bases between. The CDR3 has 13 amino acids. CDR3 in DNA: TGTGCCAGCAGCCAATTTGAGGGACAGCCCCAGCATTTT. It translates to CASSQFEGQPQHF.

The chain combines TRBV9 with TRBJ2-7, with a weak D call TRBD2 (6 bases). With 4 bases removed from V and 5 bases from J, the gap between germline ends came to 16 bases. CDR1 SGDLS and CDR2 YYNGEE come from the germline V gene. The CDR3 extends over 14 amino acids. CDR3 in amino acids: CASSPGGGRHEQYF. CDR3 nucleotide sequence: TGTGCCAGCAGCCCCGGTGGGGGGAGGCACGAGCAGTACTTC.

The genes are TRBV7-6 and TRBJ1-1, with 7 bases identical to TRBD1. CDR3 length: 14 residues. V dropped 5 bases and J dropped 4; count of bases not matched to a gene: 7. Germline V CDR1 and CDR2: SGHVS, FNYEAQ. The CDR3: CASSADRVGTEAFF. DNA for the CDR3: TGTGCCAGCAGCGCTGACAGGGTCGGCACTGAAGCTTTCTTT. Full variable domain (outside the CDR3, taken from reference TRBV7-6 and TRBJ1-1): GAGVSQSPRYKVTKRGQDVALRCDPISGHVSLYWYRQALGQGPEFLTYFNYEAQQDKSGLPNDRFSAERPEGSISTLTIQRTEQRDSAMYRCASSADRVGTEAFFGQGTRLTVV.

The chain is built from TRBV9 and TRBJ2-3, with 10 positions matching TRBD2. The junction had 0 bases not matched to a gene; V was cut back by 1 base and J by 4 bases. The CDR3 extends over 14 amino acids. Germline V lookup: CDR1 SGDLS, CDR2 YYNGEE. The CDR3 here is CASSVSGGADTQYF. The CDR3 bases are TGTGCCAGCAGCGTAAGCGGGGGGGCAGATACGCAGTATTTT. The whole variable domain, remainder taken from reference TRBV9 and TRBJ2-3, is DSGVTQTPKHLITATGQRVTLRCSPRSGDLSVYWYQQSLDQGLQFLIQYYNGEERAKGNILERFSAQQFPDLHSELNLSSLELGDSALYFCASSVSGGADTQYFGPGTRLTVL.

CDR3 in amino acids: CASSYGTVNTEAFF. The CDR3 nucleotides read TGCGCCAGCAGTTACGGGACAGTAAACACTGAAGCTTTCTTT. The V call is TRBV5-1, the J call TRBJ1-1, with 7 bases matching TRBD1. V lost 5 bases, J lost 2 bases, and 6 bases stayed unmatched. CDR3 length: 14 residues. Germline values: CDR1 SGHRS, CDR2 YFSETQ.

The chain employs TRBV7-9 and TRBJ2-3; maybe TRBD2 (5 bases). The CDR3 runs to 16 residues. Trimming left V 7 bases short and J 3 bases short, with 20 bases between. The germline gives CDR1 SEHNR, CDR2 FQNEAQ (reference sequence). In DNA, the CDR3 is TGTGCCAGCACCTGGGAGCTCCCGATGGGTACAGATACGCAGTATTTT. Protein product: CASTWELPMGTDTQYF.

As concerns this clone: This sample also contains other DNA sequences that code for the same CDR3. The chain is built from TRBV27 and TRBJ1-1; TRBD1 matches 9 bases. The CDR3 is 13 amino acids. V shed 5 bases, J shed 5 bases, and the junction held 3 bases outside the gene matches. Per the germline V gene, CDR1 is MNHEY and CDR2 is SMNVEV (reference sequence). The CDR3 nucleotides are TGTGCCAGCAGTCTGACAGGGGGGACTGAAGCTTTCTTT. It yields the protein CASSLTGGTEAFF.

This chain's CDR3 is CASITAGKAGGWF. As DNA, the CDR3 is TGTGCCAGCATCACAGCCGGGAAGGCAGGGGGTTGGTTT. V gene TRBV21-1 combines with J gene TRBJ1-1; TRBD1 reflects the table's D call only, with no check against the DNA. TRBV21-1 is a pseudogene segment. This CDR3 has 13 amino acids.

V is TRBV10-3 and J is TRBJ2-5, with TRBD1 as a possible D gene (6 bases). The length of the CDR3 is 16 residues. V dropped 2 bases and J dropped 0 bases, with 13 bases sitting between them. The germline V gene has CDR1 ENHRY and CDR2 SYGVKD. CDR3 protein: CAISEPRTENQETQYF. The CDR3 region has the DNA TGTGCCATCAGTGAGCCACGGACAGAGAACCAAGAGACCCAGTACTTC.

As DNA, the CDR3 is TGTGCCAGCAGCTTAAGCGTTTGGGGGGATATGGGTGGCTACACCTTC. Translation gives CASSLSVWGDMGGYTF. J is TRBJ1-2 and V is TRBV7-2; maybe TRBD1 (5 bases). Looked up from germline, CDR1 is SGHTA and CDR2 is FQGNSA. V was trimmed by 2 bases and J by 7 bases, leaving 20 bases between them. The CDR3 covers 16 residues.

The rearrangement joins TRBV7-2 to TRBJ2-3; TRBD2 matches 14 bases. The trim removed 5 bases at V and 0 bases at J, leaving 1 base unmatched. Germline CDR1 and CDR2: SGHTA and FQGNSA. CDR3 length: 16 residues. CDR3 DNA: TGTGCCAGCAGCCGGACTAGCGGGGGGAGCACAGATACGCAGTATTTT. Residues: CASSRTSGGSTDTQYF.

This chain joins TRBV2 and TRBJ2-7; perhaps TRBD1 as D (6 bases). The CDR3 consists of 15 residues. Germline CDR1 SNHLY, CDR2 FYNNEI. Trimming took off 2 bases at V and 3 bases at J, with 14 bases between the two ends. The CDR3 DNA reads TGTGCCAGCAGTGAATGGCCAGGGGAAATCTACGAGCAGTACTTC. Protein sequence: CASSEWPGEIYEQYF.

The V and J genes are TRBV4-1 and TRBJ1-4, with D unclear. Looked up from germline, CDR1 is MGHRA and CDR2 is YSYEKL. Trimming stripped 0 bases from V and 7 bases from J, with 9 bases between. CDR3 length: 14 amino acids. The CDR3 reads CASSQDRGLEKLFF. In DNA, the CDR3 is TGCGCCAGCAGCCAAGATCGCGGGCTTGAAAAACTGTTTTTT.

The genes are TRBV5-6 and TRBJ1-2; 8 nucleotides agree with TRBD1. CDR1 and CDR2 from the germline V gene are SGHDT and YYEEEE. V lost 4 bases and J lost 5; bases outside the gene matches: 10. The CDR3 is 15 residues long. This chain's CDR3 is CASSPFEQGVYGYTF. The CDR3 DNA reads as TGTGCCAGCAGCCCCTTCGAACAGGGGGTATATGGCTACACCTTC.

V is TRBV9 and J is TRBJ2-3, with 8 bases fitting TRBD1. The CDR3 runs to 15 residues. Germline loops: CDR1 SGDLS, CDR2 YYNGEE. Germline trimming cut 5 bases from V and 6 bases from J; bases unmatched to any gene: 11. For the CDR3, the DNA is TGTGCCAGCAGTGCTTGGACAGGGCTGCGGGATACGCAGTATTTT. Its translation: CASSAWTGLRDTQYF. Combining the CDR3 with reference TRBV9 and TRBJ2-3 gives the whole variable domain DSGVTQTPKHLITATGQRVTLRCSPRSGDLSVYWYQQSLDQGLQFLIQYYNGEERAKGNILERFSAQQFPDLHSELNLSSLELGDSALYFCASSAWTGLRDTQYFGPGTRLTVL.

V gene TRBV11-2 combines with J gene TRBJ2-5, with 7 bases that match TRBD1. The CDR3 extends over 13 amino acids. From germline, CDR1 is SGHAT and CDR2 FQNNGV. The V gene end was trimmed by 9 bases and the J gene end by 5 bases; junction bases not matched to a gene: 9. The CDR3 DNA is TGTGCCAGTACGGTAGGGGGCGATGAGACCCAGTACTTC. Translated, it gives CASTVGGDETQYF.

J is TRBJ2-5 and V is TRBV9; 9 nucleotides agree with TRBD1. The CDR3 is 15 amino acids. Germline CDR1 SGDLS, CDR2 YYNGEE. Trimming at V came to 1 base and at J to 4 bases, leaving 5 bases not matched to a gene. CDR3 bases: TGTGCCAGCAGCGTACGGACAGGGGCGACAGAGACCCAGTACTTC. Translation: CASSVRTGATETQYF.

The CDR3 DNA follows: TGTGCCAGTAGGTTGGCAGGCGATAGGACAGATACGCAGTATTTT. As protein: CASRLAGDRTDTQYF. The chain is built from TRBV19 and TRBJ2-3; D is unclear. CDR3 length: 15 amino acids. CDR1 is LNHDA, CDR2 SQIVND, per germline (reference sequence). Between the trimmed V and J ends, which lost 6 bases and 3 bases, there was a span of 16 bases.

The chain links TRBV6-6 to TRBJ1-1, with D uncertain. V was cut by 0 bases and J by 0 bases, with 8 bases left in between. The CDR3 is 15 amino acids. Germline assignment: CDR1 MNHNY and CDR2 SVGAGI (reference sequence). Here the CDR3 reads CASSYSRALNTEAFF. The DNA of the CDR3 is TGTGCCAGCAGTTACTCGAGGGCTTTGAACACTGAAGCTTTCTTT.